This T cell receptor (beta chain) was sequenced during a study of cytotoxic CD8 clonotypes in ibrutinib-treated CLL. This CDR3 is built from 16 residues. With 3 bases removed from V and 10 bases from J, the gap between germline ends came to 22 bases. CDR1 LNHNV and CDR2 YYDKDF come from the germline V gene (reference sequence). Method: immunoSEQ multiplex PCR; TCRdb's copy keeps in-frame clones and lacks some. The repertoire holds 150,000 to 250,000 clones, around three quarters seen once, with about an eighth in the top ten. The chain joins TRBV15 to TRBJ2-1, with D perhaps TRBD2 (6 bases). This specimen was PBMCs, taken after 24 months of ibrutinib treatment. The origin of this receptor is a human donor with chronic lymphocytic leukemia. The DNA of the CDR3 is TGTGCCACCAGCAGGAGGAAGGCGGGATCCTTTGGGGAGCAGTTCTTC. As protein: CATSRRKAGSFGEQFF.